This TCR beta chain emerged from a study of early T cells in non-severe SARS-CoV-2 infection. As for the study in general: Alpha and beta chains were unpaired, from unsorted whole-blood bulk RNA.

Attachment of unique molecular identifiers was made to individual cDNA molecules. One entry per CDR3 protein, called by TCRdb with MiXCR from the 5' RACE reads. This sample has 60,000 to 90,000 distinct CDR3 sequences, with approximately 16% found just once. After removal of 5 bases from V and 5 bases from J, the junction contained 12 bases not matched to a gene. This CDR3 spans 16 amino acids. Germline loops: CDR1 MDHEN, CDR2 SYDVKM. Study-level points and caveats: Using VDJdb, the matching emphasized anti-spike CD8 responses while missing private and CD4 specificities.

Points on this clonotype: No antigen is known for it.

This chain joins TRBV28 and TRBJ1-1; 9 nucleotides agree with TRBD1. The receptor's source is an adult who was a healthcare worker with PCR-confirmed SARS-CoV-2 infection or an uninfected control (not recorded which). The sample was whole blood. The CDR3 spells CASSARNRGRHTEAFF. CDR3 sequence (DNA): TGTGCCAGCAGTGCCCGAAACAGGGGGCGCCATACTGAAGCTTTCTTT.